What follows are 13 T cell receptor beta chains derived from one specimen sequenced in a study of T cell repertoires in cytomegalovirus infection. TCRdb fed the reads into MiXCR, producing one record per CDR3 protein. Found here are roughly 320,000 distinct CDR3 sequences, around 10% of them singletons; the top ten hold 2% to 3%. The sample was PBMCs. The receptor source for this set is a human donor in good health (CMV status not recorded). Some clones in this sample may be carry-over from other donors' samples.

The V and J genes are TRBV10-3 and TRBJ1-1; the D gene is possibly TRBD1 (5 bases). The V end was cut by 8 bases, the J end by 2 bases, with 12 bases between. The germline V gene encodes CDR1 ENHRY and CDR2 SYGVKD. This CDR3 has 13 amino acids. Written as DNA, the CDR3 is TGTGCCATCGGGGAGGGGCACAACACTGAAGCTTTCTTT. This sequence encodes CAIGEGHNTEAFF.

In this sample, this clonotype turned up many times. V and J are TRBV7-2 and TRBJ2-2; 13 nucleotides agree with TRBD2. Per the germline V gene, CDR1 is SGHTA and CDR2 is FQGNSA. This CDR3 spans 17 amino acids. Germline trimming cut 2 bases from V and 7 bases from J; bases unmatched to any gene: 7. The CDR3: CASSLSMTSGGLGELFF. The CDR3 DNA sequence: TGTGCCAGCAGCTTATCAATGACTAGCGGGGGGCTCGGGGAGCTGTTTTTT.

This clonotype was observed at least ten times. The rearrangement joins TRBV6-1 to TRBJ2-1; 9 positions agree with TRBD2. The CDR3 loop spans 14 amino acids. Trimming took 5 bases from V and 4 from J; bases not matched to a gene: 3. Germline CDR1 MNHNS, CDR2 SASEGT. CDR3 residues: CASSKRGEYNEQFF. CDR3 in DNA: TGTGCCAGCAGTAAGCGGGGGGAATACAATGAGCAGTTCTTC.

This clonotype was counted at least ten times. The rearrangement links TRBV20-1 to TRBJ1-3; tentative D call: TRBD1 (6 bases). The CDR3 has 16 amino acids. Trimming stripped 0 bases from V and 4 bases from J, with 16 bases between. Looked up from germline, CDR1 is DFQATT and CDR2 is SNEGSKA (reference sequence). The CDR3 protein is CSAREGGPKAGNTIYF. CDR3 DNA: TGCAGTGCTAGAGAAGGGGGTCCCAAAGCAGGAAACACCATATATTTT.

The chain uses TRBV15 and TRBJ2-5; D unclear. The CDR3 sequence is 15 residues long. Germline CDR1 LNHNV, CDR2 YYDKDF (reference sequence). V was cut by 0 bases and J by 2 bases, with 10 bases left in between. The CDR3 coding sequence is TGTGCCACCAGCAGAGACTCGACCGTGCAAGAGACCCAGTACTTC. The encoded protein is CATSRDSTVQETQYF.

This clonotype was counted at least ten times. This rearrangement joins TRBV12-3 or TRBV12-4 to TRBJ2-5, with D hard to call. The germline V and J ends were trimmed by 1 base and 7 bases, with 4 bases remaining between them. The CDR3 contains 11 residues. As DNA, the CDR3 is TGTGCCAGCAGTTTAGGCGGGACCCAGTACTTC. This encodes CASSLGGTQYF.

V is TRBV10-3 and J is TRBJ2-7, with D unclear. V was pared by 10 bases and J by 0 bases, with 13 bases between. The CDR3 runs to 13 residues. Germline CDR1 ENHRY, CDR2 SYGVKD. The CDR3 nucleotides are TGTGCCACTTCCCCGGGCAGCTCCTACGAGCAGTACGTC. Protein: CATSPGSSYEQYV.

This clonotype occurred many times. This chain uses TRBV7-2 with TRBJ2-5, with 10 bases identical to TRBD2. The germline V gene has CDR1 SGHTA and CDR2 FQGNSA. V dropped 4 bases and J dropped 4; count of bases not matched to a gene: 9. CDR3 length: 16 residues. The CDR3 here is CASSYSGGAEGETQYF. The CDR3 coding sequence is TGTGCCAGCAGCTACAGCGGGGGGGCAGAAGGAGAGACCCAGTACTTC. The whole variable domain, remainder taken from reference TRBV7-2 and TRBJ2-5, is GAGVSQSPSNKVTEKGKDVELRCDPISGHTALYWYRQSLGQGLEFLIYFQGNSAPDKSGLPSDRFSAERTGGSVSTLTIQRTQQEDSAVYLCASSYSGGAEGETQYFGPGTRLLVL.

This clonotype has a count of ten or more. The chain carries TRBV6-2 or TRBV6-3 and TRBJ1-5; D uncertain. V lost 7 bases and J 2 bases, leaving 9 bases between the germline ends. The length of the CDR3 is 13 residues. Germline CDR1 reads MNHEY; CDR2 reads SVGEGT. In DNA form, the CDR3 reads TGTGCCAGCAACCCCGGGGGCAATCAGCCCCAGCATTTT. Translating it yields CASNPGGNQPQHF.

This clonotype appeared many times. The chain carries TRBV28 and TRBJ2-7, with D uncertain. CDR1 and CDR2 from the germline V gene are MDHEN and SYDVKM. Deletions cut 5 bases from V and 2 bases from J, with 7 bases between. CDR3 length: 12 residues. CDR3 DNA sequence: TGTGCCAGCAGTATCTCCACCTACGAGCAGTACTTC. Its protein product is CASSISTYEQYF.

This clonotype showed up many times. The chain's CDR3 is CASSQGLAGSYEQYV. CDR3 coding DNA: TGTGCCAGCAGCCAGGGACTAGCGGGGAGCTACGAGCAGTACGTC. The chain has TRBV11-1 and TRBJ2-7, with 13 positions matching TRBD2. This CDR3 comprises 15 residues. Germline V CDR1 and CDR2: SGHAT, FQDESV (reference sequence). The J segment lost 3 bases and the V segment lost 5 bases, leaving 4 bases of the junction unmatched.

This clonotype showed up many times. The V call is TRBV23-1, the J call TRBJ2-3, with 10 bases that match TRBD2. TRBV23-1 is an open reading frame whose function is uncertain. This CDR3 is 15 amino acids long. V shed 2 bases, J shed 1 base, and the junction held 0 bases outside the gene matches. This CDR3 reads CASSQGTSGTDTQYF. Here the CDR3 DNA reads TGCGCCAGCAGTCAAGGGACTAGCGGCACAGATACGCAGTATTTT.

This clonotype showed up many times. The chain combines TRBV6-2 or TRBV6-3 with TRBJ1-1; D unresolved. Germline V gene lookup returns CDR1 MNHEY and CDR2 SVGEGT. V was cut by 6 bases and J by 6 bases, with 14 bases left in between. This CDR3 spans 13 amino acids. CDR3 in DNA: TGTGCCAGCAGACAGCCCGGGTTCCCTGAAGCTTTCTTT. This codes for CASRQPGFPEAFF.